These 2 T cell receptor beta chains were all obtained from the same sample, sequenced in a study of T cell responses to AZD1222 COVID-19 vaccine (dated by TCRdb to about 2021). The sample's time point label is to be understood as: baseline before first vaccination. The library was obtained by the immunoSEQ multiplex PCR assay. Here the immuneACCESS table is served through TCRdb, limited to in-frame sequences with V and J called. Missing clones are a known gap in these copies; in checked studies unresolved V genes cover under half, and the rest lacks a known reason. Counted in this sample were 55,000 to 90,000 clones; 80% to 90% of them appeared once. Of the sample, 5.4% falls within the top ten clones. Sequenced here: peripheral blood, sampled on day 0 of AZD1222 vaccination. The origin of the receptors is an adult in good health.

This clone was counted a single time. This chain links TRBV12-3 or TRBV12-4 with TRBJ1-6; TRBD1 is a possible D gene (6 bases). V was cut by 6 bases and J by 10 bases, with 13 bases left in between. The CDR3 length is 13 residues. The CDR3 loop reads CASRQEGGSPLHF. In nucleotides, the CDR3 is TGTGCCAGCAGGCAGGAAGGGGGATCACCCCTCCACTTT.

V usage is TRBV5-6 and J usage is TRBJ2-1; 8 bases fit TRBD1. J was trimmed by 4 bases and V by 1 base; bases with no gene match: 10. Per germline, CDR1 SGHDT and CDR2 YYEEEE. This CDR3 has 17 residues. This CDR3 reads CASSLRIGGQGYNEQFF. CDR3 nucleotides: TGTGCCAGCAGCTTGCGCATCGGAGGACAGGGTTACAATGAGCAGTTCTTC.